This TCR beta chain was recovered during a study of blood T cell repertoires in COVID-19. Study summary: Specimens from acute and convalescent COVID-19 originated in the United States, Italy and Spain.

There are a few counts of this clone. Distinct nucleotide sequences in the sample also encode this CDR3. Some clones are missing from TCRdb's copy, which holds only in-frame ones; the method was immunoSEQ multiplex PCR. The table lists 16,000 or so clones, 80% to 90% of them singletons. CDR1 is PRHDT, CDR2 FYEKMQ, per germline (reference sequence). CDR3 length: 17 amino acids. Trimming took 4 bases from V and 2 from J; bases not matched to a gene: 11. The sample taken for sequencing was peripheral blood. The J gene is TRBJ2-7, the V gene TRBV13, with 10 bases fitting TRBD2. This TCR came from an elderly man with acute or convalescent COVID-19. The CDR3 loop reads CASSSTPGLALTYEQYF. The CDR3 coding sequence is TGTGCCAGCAGCTCGACCCCGGGACTAGCGTTGACCTACGAGCAGTACTTC.